This TCR beta chain stems from a study of cytotoxic CD8 clonotypes in ibrutinib-treated CLL. Across the whole study: The cohort had around 10 relapsed/refractory and around 14 treatment-naive patients, some 18 IGHV unmutated. Samples had a mean of around 250,000 productive templates and tens of thousands of productive rearrangements.

Study results and limitations: Public clonotypes proved infrequent, and on treatment they shrank or remained steady.

V shed 4 bases and J 2 bases; nucleotides not matched to a gene: 7. Looked up from germline, CDR1 is LNHNV and CDR2 is YYDKDF (reference sequence). The CDR3 length is 15 residues. This clone was seen only once. What it recognizes is unknown. Clones were read by immunoSEQ multiplex PCR, and TCRdb kept only the in-frame ones, dropping some. This table holds roughly 150,000 clones, under 90% found once. The chain employs TRBV15 and TRBJ1-1, with 7 bases fitting TRBD1. Sequencing was performed on PBMCs, taken after 24 months of ibrutinib treatment. The clonotype comes from a human donor with chronic lymphocytic leukemia. CDR3 protein: CATSNPTGRNTEAFF. Here the CDR3 DNA reads TGTGCCACCAGCAACCCGACAGGGCGAAACACTGAAGCTTTCTTT.